This T cell receptor beta chain appears in the sequencing data of a study of T cell repertoires in cytomegalovirus infection. Study as a whole: Alongside well-studied HLA-B-restricted CMV epitopes, recently identified HLA-C-restricted CMV epitopes were also used. CMV infection plus the matching HLA type was flagged by public TCR beta signatures. The study's findings and limits: The cumulative frequency of public TCR beta families distinguished individuals who carried CMV together with the relevant HLA. HLA-C-restricted CMV clonotypes gave the most frequent clonotype in two of eight donors.

TCRdb reanalysed the reads using MiXCR and keeps one entry per CDR3 protein. The table has fewer than 850,000 distinct CDR3 sequences, about 27% seen once; the top ten hold around 13%. Worth noting for this clonotype: Antigen: not known.

The clonotype was recovered from a human donor in good health (CMV status not recorded). Some clones in this sample may be carry-over from other donors' samples. This specimen consisted of cultured CD8+ T cells from PBMCs, obtained from culture after CMV antigen stimulation.

The CDR3 reads CASSPRQGRLTEAFF. For the CDR3, the DNA is TGTGCCAGCAGCCCTCGACAGGGACGGCTCACTGAAGCTTTCTTT. The gene calls are TRBV7-9 and TRBJ1-1; the match to TRBD1 covers 7 bases. Losses at the gene ends were 5 bases for V and 4 bases for J; bases not matched to a gene: 10. This CDR3 region has 15 residues. Germline values: CDR1 SEHNR, CDR2 FQNEAQ (reference sequence).